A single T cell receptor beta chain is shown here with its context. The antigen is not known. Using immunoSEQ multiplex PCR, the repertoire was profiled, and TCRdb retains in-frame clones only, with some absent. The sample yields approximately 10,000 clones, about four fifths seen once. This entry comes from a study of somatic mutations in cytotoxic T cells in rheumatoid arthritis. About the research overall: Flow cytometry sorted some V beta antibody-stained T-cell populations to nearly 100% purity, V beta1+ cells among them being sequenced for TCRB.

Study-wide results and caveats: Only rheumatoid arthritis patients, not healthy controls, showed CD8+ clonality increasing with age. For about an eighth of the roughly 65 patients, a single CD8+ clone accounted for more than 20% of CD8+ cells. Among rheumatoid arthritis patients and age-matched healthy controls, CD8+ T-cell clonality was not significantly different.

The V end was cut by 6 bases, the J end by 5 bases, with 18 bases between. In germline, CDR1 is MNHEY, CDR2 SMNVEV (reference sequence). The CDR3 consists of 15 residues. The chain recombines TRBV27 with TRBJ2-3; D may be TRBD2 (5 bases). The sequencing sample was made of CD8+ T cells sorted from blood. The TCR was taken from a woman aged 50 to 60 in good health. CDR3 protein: CASSPPGLAGDTQYF. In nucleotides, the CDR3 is TGTGCCAGCAGCCCCCCCGGTCTAGCTGGAGATACGCAGTATTTT.